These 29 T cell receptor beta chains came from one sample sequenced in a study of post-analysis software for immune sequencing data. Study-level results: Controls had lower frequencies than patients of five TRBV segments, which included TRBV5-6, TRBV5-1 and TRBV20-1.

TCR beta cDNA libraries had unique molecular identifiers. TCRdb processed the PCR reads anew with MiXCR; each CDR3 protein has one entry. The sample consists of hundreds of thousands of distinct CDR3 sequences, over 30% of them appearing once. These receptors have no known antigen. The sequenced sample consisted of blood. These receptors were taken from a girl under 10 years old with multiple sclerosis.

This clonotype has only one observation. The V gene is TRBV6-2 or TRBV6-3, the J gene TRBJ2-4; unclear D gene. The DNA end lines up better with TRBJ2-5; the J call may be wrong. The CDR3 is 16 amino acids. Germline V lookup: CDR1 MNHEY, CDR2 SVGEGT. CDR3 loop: CASSYSISQLPETQYF. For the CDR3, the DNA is TGTGCCAGCAGTTACTCGATCTCTCAACTTCCGGAGACCCAGTACTTC.

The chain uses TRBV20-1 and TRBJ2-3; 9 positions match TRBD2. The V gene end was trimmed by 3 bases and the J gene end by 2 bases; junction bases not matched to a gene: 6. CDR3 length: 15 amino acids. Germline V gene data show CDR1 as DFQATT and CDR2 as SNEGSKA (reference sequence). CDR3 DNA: TGCAGTGCTAGGGTACTAGCGGGTTTCACAGATACGCAGTATTTT. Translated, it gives CSARVLAGFTDTQYF.

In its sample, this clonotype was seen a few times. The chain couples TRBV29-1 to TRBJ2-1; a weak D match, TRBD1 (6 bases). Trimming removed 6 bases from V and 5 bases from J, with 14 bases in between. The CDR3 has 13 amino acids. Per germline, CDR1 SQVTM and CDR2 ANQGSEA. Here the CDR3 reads CSVGRQANNEQFF. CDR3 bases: TGCAGCGTCGGACGACAGGCGAACAATGAGCAGTTCTTC.

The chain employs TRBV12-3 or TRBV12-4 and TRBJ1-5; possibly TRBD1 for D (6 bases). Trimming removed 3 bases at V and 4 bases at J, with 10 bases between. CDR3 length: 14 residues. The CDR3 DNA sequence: TGTGCCAGCAGTTTGCAGGGGAGGAATCAGCCCCAGCATTTT. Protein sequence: CASSLQGRNQPQHF.

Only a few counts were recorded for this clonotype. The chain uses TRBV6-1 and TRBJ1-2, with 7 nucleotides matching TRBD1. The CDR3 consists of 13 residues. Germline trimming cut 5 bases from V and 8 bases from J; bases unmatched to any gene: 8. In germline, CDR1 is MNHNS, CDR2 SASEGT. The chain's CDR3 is CASSFTGAWGYTF. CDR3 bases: TGTGCCAGCAGTTTCACAGGGGCGTGGGGCTACACCTTC.

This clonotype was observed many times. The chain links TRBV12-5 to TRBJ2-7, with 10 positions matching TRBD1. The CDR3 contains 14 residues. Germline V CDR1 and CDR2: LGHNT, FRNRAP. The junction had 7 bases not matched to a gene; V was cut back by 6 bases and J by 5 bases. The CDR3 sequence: CASGKDRGNHEQYF. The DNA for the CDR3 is TGTGCTAGTGGGAAGGACAGGGGGAACCACGAGCAGTACTTC.

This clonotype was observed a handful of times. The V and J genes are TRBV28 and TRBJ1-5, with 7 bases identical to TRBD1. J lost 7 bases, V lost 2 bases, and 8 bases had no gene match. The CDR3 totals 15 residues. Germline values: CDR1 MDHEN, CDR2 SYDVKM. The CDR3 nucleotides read TGTGCCAGCAGTTTACCAGACAGGGTCGGGCAGCCCCAGCATTTT. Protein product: CASSLPDRVGQPQHF.

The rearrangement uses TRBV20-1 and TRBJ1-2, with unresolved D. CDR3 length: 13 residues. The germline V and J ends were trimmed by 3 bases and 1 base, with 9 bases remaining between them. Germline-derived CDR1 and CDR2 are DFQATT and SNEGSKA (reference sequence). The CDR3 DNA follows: TGCAGTGCTAGGGGAGTGAGTAACTATGGCTACACCTTC. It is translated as CSARGVSNYGYTF.

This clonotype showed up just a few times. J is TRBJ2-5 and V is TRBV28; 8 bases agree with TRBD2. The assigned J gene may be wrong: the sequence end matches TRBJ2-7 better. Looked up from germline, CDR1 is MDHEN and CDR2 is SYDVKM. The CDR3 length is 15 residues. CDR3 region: CASSTKRELISEQYF. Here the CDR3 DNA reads TGTGCCAGCAGTACAAAGCGGGAGTTGATCTCCGAGCAGTACTTC.

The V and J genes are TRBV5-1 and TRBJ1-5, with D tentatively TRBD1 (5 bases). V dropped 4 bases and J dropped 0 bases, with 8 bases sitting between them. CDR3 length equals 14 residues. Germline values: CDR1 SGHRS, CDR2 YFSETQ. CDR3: CASSEGFSNQPQHF. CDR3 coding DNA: TGCGCCAGCAGCGAGGGGTTTAGCAATCAGCCCCAGCATTTT. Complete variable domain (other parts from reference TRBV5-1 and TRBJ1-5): KAGVTQTPRYLIKTRGQQVTLSCSPISGHRSVSWYQQTPGQGLQFLFEYFSETQRNKGNFPGRFSGRQFSNSRSEMNVSTLELGDSALYLCASSEGFSNQPQHFGDGTRLSIL.

This CDR3 is CASSLALGRTANYEQYF. CDR3 sequence (DNA): TGTGCCAGCAGCTTAGCGCTGGGGAGGACAGCTAACTACGAGCAGTACTTC. The rearrangement links TRBV7-9 to TRBJ2-7, with D perhaps given as TRBD1 or TRBD2 (6 bases each). Trimming took off 0 bases at V and 3 bases at J, with 18 bases between the two ends. CDR1 and CDR2 from the germline V gene are SEHNR and FQNEAQ (reference sequence). This CDR3 is built from 17 residues.

The CDR3 loop is CAVGTSNTGELFF. CDR3 in DNA: TGTGCAGTCGGGACTTCTAACACCGGGGAGCTGTTTTTT. The V gene is TRBV28, the J gene TRBJ2-2; tentatively, D is TRBD2 (6 bases). The CDR3 spans 13 residues. The germline V gene has CDR1 MDHEN and CDR2 SYDVKM.

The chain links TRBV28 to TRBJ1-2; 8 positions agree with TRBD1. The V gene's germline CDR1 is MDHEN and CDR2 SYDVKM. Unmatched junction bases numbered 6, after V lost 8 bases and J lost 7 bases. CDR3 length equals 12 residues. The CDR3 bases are TGTGCCAGCTTTTCAGGGGGCTCTGGCTACACCTTC. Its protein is CASFSGGSGYTF.

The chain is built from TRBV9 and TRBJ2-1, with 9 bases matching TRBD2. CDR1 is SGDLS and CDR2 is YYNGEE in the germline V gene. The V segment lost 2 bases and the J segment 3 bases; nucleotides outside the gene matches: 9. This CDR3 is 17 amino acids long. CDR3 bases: TGTGCCAGCAGCGTGGGGGGTAGCGGGAGTTTCTACAATGAGCAGTTCTTC. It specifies CASSVGGSGSFYNEQFF.

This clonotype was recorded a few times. The CDR3 DNA follows: TGTGCCAGCAGCCATGGGACACCAACTGGAAACACCATATATTTT. Translated: CASSHGTPTGNTIYF. The gene calls are TRBV7-2 and TRBJ1-3; D might be TRBD1 (6 bases). CDR1 and CDR2 (germline): SGHTA, FQGNSA. The germline V and J ends were trimmed by 5 bases and 2 bases, with 13 bases remaining between them. The CDR3 loop spans 15 amino acids. The full variable domain, rest sourced from reference TRBV7-2 and TRBJ1-3, is GAGVSQSPSNKVTEKGKDVELRCDPISGHTALYWYRQSLGQGLEFLIYFQGNSAPDKSGLPSDRFSAERTGGSVSTLTIQRTQQEDSAVYLCASSHGTPTGNTIYFGEGSWLTVV.

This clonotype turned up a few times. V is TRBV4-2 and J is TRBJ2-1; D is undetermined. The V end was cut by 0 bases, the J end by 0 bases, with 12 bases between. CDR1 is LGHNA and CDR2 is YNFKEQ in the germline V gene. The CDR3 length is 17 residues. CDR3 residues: CASSQDRLGNSYNEQFF. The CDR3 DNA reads TGTGCCAGCAGCCAAGATAGGTTGGGGAACTCCTACAATGAGCAGTTCTTC.

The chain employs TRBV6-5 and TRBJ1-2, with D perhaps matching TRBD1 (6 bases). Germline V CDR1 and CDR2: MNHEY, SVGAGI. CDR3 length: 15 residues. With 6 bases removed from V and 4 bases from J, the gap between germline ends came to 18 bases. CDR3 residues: CASSPGFLGAYGYTF. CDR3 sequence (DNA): TGTGCCAGCAGCCCTGGATTTTTGGGGGCCTATGGCTACACCTTC.

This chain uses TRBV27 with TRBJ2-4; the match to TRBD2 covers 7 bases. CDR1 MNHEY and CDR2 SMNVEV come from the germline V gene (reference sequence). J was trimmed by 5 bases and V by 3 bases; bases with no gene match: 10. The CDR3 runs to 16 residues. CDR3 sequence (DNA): TGTGCCAGCAGTTTTCTCCCCGGACTAGGCCAAAACATTCAGTACTTC. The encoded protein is CASSFLPGLGQNIQYF.

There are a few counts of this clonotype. This CDR3 reads CSVKGLPQETQYF. The DNA for the CDR3 is TGCAGCGTCAAGGGGCTACCCCAAGAGACCCAGTACTTC. The gene calls are TRBV29-1 and TRBJ2-5; weak D call: TRBD1 (5 bases). Per the germline V gene, CDR1 is SQVTM and CDR2 is ANQGSEA. CDR3 size: 13 residues. Trimming left V 6 bases short and J 1 base short, with 12 bases between.

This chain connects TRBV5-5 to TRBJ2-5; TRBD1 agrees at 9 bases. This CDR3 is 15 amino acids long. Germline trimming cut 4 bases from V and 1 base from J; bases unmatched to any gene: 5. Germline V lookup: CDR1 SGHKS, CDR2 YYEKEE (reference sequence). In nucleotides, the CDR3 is TGTGCCAGCAGCACTTACAGGGGGCCCCAAGAGACCCAGTACTTC. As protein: CASSTYRGPQETQYF.

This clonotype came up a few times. DNA for the CDR3: TGTGCCAGCTCAGGTGGGAGCACAGATACGCAGTATTTT. This translates into CASSGGSTDTQYF. The J gene is TRBJ2-3, the V gene TRBV18; D is uncertain. The CDR3 contains 13 residues. V lost 5 bases to trimming and J lost 0 bases, with 6 bases between them. Looked up from germline, CDR1 is KGHSH and CDR2 is LQKENI.

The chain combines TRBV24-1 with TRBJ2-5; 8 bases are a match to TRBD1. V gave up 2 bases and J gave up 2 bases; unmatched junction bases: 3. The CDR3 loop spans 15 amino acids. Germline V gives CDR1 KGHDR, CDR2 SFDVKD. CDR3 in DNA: TGTGCCACCAGTGATTCTGGGACAGGTCAAGAGACCCAGTACTTC. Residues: CATSDSGTGQETQYF.

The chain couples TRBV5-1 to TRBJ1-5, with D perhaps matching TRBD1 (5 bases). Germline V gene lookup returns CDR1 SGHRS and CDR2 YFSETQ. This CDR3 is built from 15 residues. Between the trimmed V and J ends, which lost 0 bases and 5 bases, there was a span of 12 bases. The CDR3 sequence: CASSLVGREDQPQHF. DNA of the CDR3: TGCGCCAGCAGCTTGGTCGGCAGGGAGGATCAGCCCCAGCATTTT. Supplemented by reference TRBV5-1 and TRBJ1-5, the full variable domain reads KAGVTQTPRYLIKTRGQQVTLSCSPISGHRSVSWYQQTPGQGLQFLFEYFSETQRNKGNFPGRFSGRQFSNSRSEMNVSTLELGDSALYLCASSLVGREDQPQHFGDGTRLSIL.

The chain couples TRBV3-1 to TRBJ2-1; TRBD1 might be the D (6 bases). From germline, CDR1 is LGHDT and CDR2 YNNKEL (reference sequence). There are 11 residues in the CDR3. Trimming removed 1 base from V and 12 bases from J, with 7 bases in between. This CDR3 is CASSQGGGQFF. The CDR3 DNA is TGTGCCAGCAGCCAAGGAGGGGGGCAGTTCTTC.

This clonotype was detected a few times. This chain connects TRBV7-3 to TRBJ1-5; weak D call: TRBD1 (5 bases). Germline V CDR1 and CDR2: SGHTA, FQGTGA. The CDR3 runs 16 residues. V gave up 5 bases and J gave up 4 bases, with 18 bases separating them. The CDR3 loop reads CASSEGGGGGNQPQHF. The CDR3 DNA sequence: TGTGCCAGCAGCGAGGGTGGAGGTGGGGGGAATCAGCCCCAGCATTTT.

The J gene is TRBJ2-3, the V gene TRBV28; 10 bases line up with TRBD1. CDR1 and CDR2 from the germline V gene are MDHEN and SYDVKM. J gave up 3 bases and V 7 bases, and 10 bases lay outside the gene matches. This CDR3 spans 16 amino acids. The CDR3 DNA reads TGTGCCAGCACCCTCCTATGGGGACAGGGGACAGATACGCAGTATTTT. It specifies CASTLLWGQGTDTQYF.

The CDR3: CASSLFSPGGIPYNEQFF. DNA for the CDR3: TGTGCCAGCAGCTTATTCAGTCCGGGAGGGATCCCTTACAATGAGCAGTTCTTC. The chain combines TRBV7-3 with TRBJ2-1, with TRBD2 matching over 8 bases. Unmatched junction bases numbered 13, after V lost 2 bases and J lost 4 bases. The germline CDR1 and CDR2 sequences are SGHTA and FQGTGA. This CDR3 has 18 residues. Variable domain in full (rest from reference TRBV7-3 and TRBJ2-1): GAGVSQTPSNKVTEKGKYVELRCDPISGHTALYWYRQSLGQGPEFLIYFQGTGAADDSGLPNDRFFAVRPEGSVSTLKIQRTERGDSAVYLCASSLFSPGGIPYNEQFFGPGTRLTVL.

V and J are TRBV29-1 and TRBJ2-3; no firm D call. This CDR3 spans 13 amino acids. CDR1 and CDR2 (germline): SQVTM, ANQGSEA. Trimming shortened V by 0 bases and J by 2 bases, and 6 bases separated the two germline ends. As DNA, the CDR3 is TGCAGCGTTGAAGAATCGAACACAGATACGCAGTATTTT. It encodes CSVEESNTDTQYF.

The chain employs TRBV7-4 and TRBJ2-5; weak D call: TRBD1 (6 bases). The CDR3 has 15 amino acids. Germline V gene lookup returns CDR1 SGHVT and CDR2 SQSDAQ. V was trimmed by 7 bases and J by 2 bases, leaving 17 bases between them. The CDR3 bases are TGTGCCAGCACCACACCGGGACACCCACAAGAGACCCAGTACTTC. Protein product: CASTTPGHPQETQYF.